This T cell receptor (beta chain) came from a study of T cell repertoires in ileal Crohn's disease (dated by TCRdb to the late 2010s). With regard to the full study: The median duration of disease was roughly 7.6 years, and at the time of surgery around 35% of patients were active smokers. Surgery was performed for a complication in all patients, with stricturing disease in 61% and penetrating disease in roughly 40%. Roughly half of the patients were given postoperative therapy, with around 20 on anti-TNF agents and approximately 12 on thiopurines. MI samples consisted of biopsies taken from the proximal margin of the surgical specimen. For commercial TCRB immunosequencing, five hundred nanograms of biopsy DNA were submitted for each sample. The TCR repertoire was analysed in approximately 60 patients with Crohn's disease drawn from a prospective multicentre cohort. The study was conducted in parallel with a multicentre cohort that was designed to identify predictors of early endoscopic recurrence following ileocolonic resection. Endoscopic postoperative recurrence was defined as a Rutgeerts score above i0. The study sequenced some 170 mucosal samples from roughly 60 patients, taken at several locations on the surgical specimen and at postoperative endoscopy.

This clone has just a few counts. What this receptor recognizes is not known. No qualities accompany the bases; no much larger clone lies one base away. CDR1 and CDR2, looked up from the germline V gene, are MNHEY and SVGAGI. A distance of 9 bases separates the germline ends of V and J, which lose 0 bases and 9 bases respectively. Counted from cysteine to phenylalanine, this CDR3 has 13 amino acids. Of the read, only the CDR3 DNA is kept; its 39 bases are in frame from base 1. To prepare the library, the immunoSEQ multiplex PCR assay was applied. CDR3 regions were amplified from genomic DNA by Adaptive Biotechnology using a two-step, amplification bias-controlled multiplex PCR. Primers covering every V and J gene segment were used in the first PCR, while barcodes and Illumina adapters were added in the second PCR. CDR3 libraries were sequenced on an Illumina instrument. Concerning the study's data processing: Analysis combined the vendor-provided pipelines with custom analysis of raw data in R/Bioconductor under R version 3.3.0. Clonality, ranging from 0 to 1, was calculated as the inverse of the normalised Shannon entropy of all productive clones. The repertoire share taken up by the top 100 clones defined high-frequency clones, and only clones that passed a 95% confidence test were kept. The Simpson index measured repertoire diversity, and the Morisita-Horn index measured overlap between samples. In TCRdb, the immuneACCESS table is reduced to in-frame sequences with V and J assigned. These tables do not hold every clone; where another copy was compared, an unresolved V gene accounts for under half, and the others remain unexplained. The V and J calls and clone size come from that table; D and trimming were worked out from the DNA. Here the sample has 3,100 or so clones; 69% occur a single time. The top ten hold approximately 24% of the sample.

This sample's time point label indicates: proximal margin of the surgical specimen (macroscopically non-inflamed). Adults with ileal or ileocolonic Crohn's disease for whom ileocolonic resection was indicated were considered eligible. Whole ileal mucosal biopsies were stored frozen at -80°C before DNA extraction. Genomic DNA was extracted from frozen whole biopsies with a TRizol-based method and quantified on a NanoDrop 2000 spectrophotometer. Overall study results and their limits: Endoscopic recurrence was linked to a higher percentage of high-frequency clones at surgery, and recurrence occurred in every patient whose clonality exceeded 26.8% (18/57). Only a subgroup of patients, of unstated size, had mucosal CD4 and CD8 T cells sorted and sequenced. Patients who were active smokers at surgery had a significantly higher proportion of clonal expansions than non-smokers (about 27% vs 20%, p=0.02). Compared with CD4 T cells, sorted CD8 T cells held more high-frequency clones, which suggests that the mucosal expansions were mostly CD8.

Rearrangement joined TRBV6-5 to TRBJ2-1; TRBD2 is possibly the D segment (5 matching bases). This receptor was identified in an adult with Crohn's disease. Specimen: ileal tissue. CDR3 region: CASSYSRASEQFF. The nucleotide sequence is TGTGCCAGCAGTTACTCGAGGGCCAGTGAGCAGTTCTTC.